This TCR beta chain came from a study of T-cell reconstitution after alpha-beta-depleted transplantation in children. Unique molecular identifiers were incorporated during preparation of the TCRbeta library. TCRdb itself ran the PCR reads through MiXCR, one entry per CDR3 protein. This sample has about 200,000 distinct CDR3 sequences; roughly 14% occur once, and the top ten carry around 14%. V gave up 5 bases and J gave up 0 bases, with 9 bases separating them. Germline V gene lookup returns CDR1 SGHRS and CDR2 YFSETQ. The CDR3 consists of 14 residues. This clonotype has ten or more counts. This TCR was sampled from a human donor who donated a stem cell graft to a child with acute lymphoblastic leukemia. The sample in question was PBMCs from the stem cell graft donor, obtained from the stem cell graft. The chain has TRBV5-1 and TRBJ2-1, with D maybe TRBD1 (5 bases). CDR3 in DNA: TGCGCCAGCAGGCAGGGCGGCTCCTACAATGAGCAGTTCTTC. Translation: CASRQGGSYNEQFF.